Sequencing of this TCR beta chain was carried out in a study of blood T cell repertoires in COVID-19. Original methodology: Estimated nucleated cell counts came from reference gene primer amplification. Assay: immunoSEQ multiplex PCR; the TCRdb copy retains only in-frame clones and omits some. The V and J calls and clone size were taken over from that table, and D and trimming were inferred from the DNA. The sample has approximately 160,000 clones; around 84% are singletons. The V gene end was trimmed by 0 bases and the J gene end by 0 bases; junction bases not matched to a gene: 10. There are 19 residues in the CDR3. From germline, CDR1 is SGHTA and CDR2 FQGNSA.

This chain links TRBV7-2 with TRBJ2-5; 10 bases map to TRBD2. This receptor was identified in a woman aged 50 to 60 who had recovered from COVID-19. What was sequenced was PBMCs or T cells enriched from blood (not recorded which). The CDR3 DNA is TGTGCCAGCAGCTTAGCCCCTCCCTCACTAGCGGGACACCAAGAGACCCAGTACTTC. It codes for CASSLAPPSLAGHQETQYF. The variable domain in full, completed from reference TRBV7-2 and TRBJ2-5, reads GAGVSQSPSNKVTEKGKDVELRCDPISGHTALYWYRQSLGQGLEFLIYFQGNSAPDKSGLPSDRFSAERTGGSVSTLTIQRTQQEDSAVYLCASSLAPPSLAGHQETQYFGPGTRLLVL.